This T cell receptor (beta chain) was retrieved from a study of beta chain features in type 1 diabetes. Findings and caveats of the study: Because the template was cDNA, high-expressing cells might be over-represented. The study found moderately but significantly shorter TCRB CDR3s in all four CD4+ subsets of Type 1 diabetes patients. Individuals with type 1 diabetes displayed fewer insertions and more deletions at VDJ junctions.

Germline values: CDR1 MNHEY, CDR2 SVGAGI. The CDR3 is made up of 15 amino acids. The V end lost 3 bases, the J end lost 5 bases, and 14 bases lay between the germline ends. With respect to this clone: Its antigen is still unknown.

Of the isolated RNA, all was reverse transcribed, and so the sequenced material was expressed TCRB transcripts. Approximately 3.4 million reads, on average, came from each naive, central memory and regulatory T cell sample. Using immunoSEQ multiplex PCR, the repertoire was profiled, and TCRdb retains in-frame clones only, with some absent. Counted here are approximately 170,000 clones, about 7.9% occurring once; the ten biggest clones make up 0.5%. CD45RO/CCR7/CD25/CD127/CD95/CD27 staining was used to isolate CD4+ naive, central memory, regulatory and stem cell-like memory cells by sorting. The source is a man between 18 and 29 years old with type 1 diabetes. The chain recombines TRBV6-5 with TRBJ1-5; D perhaps matches TRBD1 (6 bases). Sequenced input: central memory CD4+ T cells from blood. The CDR3 sequence: CASSYSYRADQPQHF. CDR3 sequence (DNA): TGTGCCAGCAGTTATTCCTACAGGGCAGATCAGCCCCAGCATTTT.